Below, 5 T cell receptor beta chains from the same sample are listed, as sequenced in a study of blood T cell repertoires in COVID-19. The method was immunoSEQ multiplex PCR; TCRdb's version includes in-frame clones alone and lacks a portion of them. This sample yields about 160,000 clones, of which around 86% are seen a single time; roughly 3% belongs to the top ten. Sequencing input: peripheral blood. All receptors derive from a man aged 65-85 years with acute or convalescent COVID-19.

The chain combines TRBV6-6 with TRBJ1-1; TRBD1 is a possible D gene (5 bases). The V gene lost 6 bases and the J gene lost 2 bases, with 10 bases spanning the gap. Germline V gene data show CDR1 as MNHNY and CDR2 as SVGAGI (reference sequence). CDR3 length equals 13 residues. CDR3 nucleotides: TGTGCCAGCAGCAGACAGATTAACACTGAAGCTTTCTTT. Amino acids: CASSRQINTEAFF.

The rearrangement uses TRBV19 and TRBJ2-3, with 11 bases that match TRBD2. The CDR3 runs to 15 residues. The V segment lost 3 bases and the J segment 4 bases; nucleotides outside the gene matches: 3. CDR1 and CDR2 from the germline V gene are LNHDA and SQIVND (reference sequence). CDR3 in DNA: TGTGCCAGTAGTATTTTACTAGCGGGAGCAGATACGCAGTATTTT. This sequence encodes CASSILLAGADTQYF.

The CDR3 nucleotides read TGTGCCAGTAGTATTAAGGACAGGGTGATCCCCTACAATGAGCAGTTCTTC. Amino acid sequence: CASSIKDRVIPYNEQFF. The chain has TRBV19 and TRBJ2-1, with 8 bases fitting TRBD1. The CDR3 consists of 17 residues. V gave up 3 bases and J gave up 2 bases; unmatched junction bases: 9. CDR1 and CDR2 from the germline V gene are LNHDA and SQIVND (reference sequence).

The chain employs TRBV5-1 and TRBJ1-6; a possible D gene is TRBD1 (5 bases). Trimming stripped 0 bases from V and 9 bases from J, with 13 bases between. This CDR3 contains 15 residues. Per the germline V gene, CDR1 is SGHRS and CDR2 is YFSETQ. DNA for the CDR3: TGCGCCAGCAGCTTGGATGGGGGGACTATTTCACCCCTCCACTTT. Translating gives CASSLDGGTISPLHF. The full variable domain, with the rest looked up from reference TRBV5-1 and TRBJ1-6, is KAGVTQTPRYLIKTRGQQVTLSCSPISGHRSVSWYQQTPGQGLQFLFEYFSETQRNKGNFPGRFSGRQFSNSRSEMNVSTLELGDSALYLCASSLDGGTISPLHFGNGTRLTVT.

The chain uses TRBV19 and TRBJ2-1; the D gene is possibly TRBD1 (6 bases). The CDR3 sequence is 15 residues long. Germline V gives CDR1 LNHDA, CDR2 SQIVND (reference sequence). The ends were cut back, 3 bases at V and 3 bases at J, with 12 bases in the middle. CDR3 in amino acids: CASSMVLDSYNEQFF. The CDR3 DNA reads TGTGCCAGTAGTATGGTATTGGACAGCTACAATGAGCAGTTCTTC.